This TCR beta chain was profiled in a study of neurological immune-mediated disorders (dated by TCRdb to about 2019). Regarding the study in general: Among the 35 or so multiple sclerosis patients, relapsing-remitting MS was present in roughly 30 and secondary progressive MS was present in 3. The cohort comprised roughly 70 subjects: roughly 14 HAM/TSP patients, roughly 34 multiple sclerosis patients and around 20 healthy controls. Alongside PBMC samples, the set of around 99 TCR-beta libraries contained longitudinal samples, technical triplicates, and paired CD4+ and CD8+ T-cell subsets that had been sorted. Peripheral blood TCR-beta repertoires from patients with HTLV-I-associated myelopathy (HAM/TSP), patients with multiple sclerosis, and healthy controls were compared in the study using UMI-based sequencing.

This clonotype has at least ten counts. Its cognate antigen has yet to be identified. Base qualities are not recorded, but no much larger clone differs from it by a single base. For unsorted PBMC libraries, 2 million PBMCs were used after storage in RNAlater at -80 degrees C until RNA extraction. The multiple sclerosis patients were enrolled in a US clinical protocol that used magnetic resonance imaging to evaluate disease progression. Peripheral blood was subjected to Ficoll-Hypaque density gradient centrifugation to isolate PBMCs, which were then cryopreserved in liquid nitrogen. Study-level results and caveats: The highest TCR clonal expansion was observed in HAM/TSP patients, whereas the lowest was observed in MS patients, even when compared with healthy controls. No association of the MS cluster with clinical or MRI features was observed, and the need for larger cohorts was stated by the authors. No identical CDR3 amino acid sequences were found to be shared among expanded clones across subjects, suggesting that TCR-beta repertoires were private in all groups. In a phylogenetic analysis, the repertoires of 18 out of 34 MS patients fell into a single cluster of related CDR3 sequences, pointing to a possible signature at the repertoire level.

Trimming leaves V shorter by 4 bases and J shorter by 1 base, with the junction holding 6 bases beyond the gene matches. The CDR3 goes from the cysteine to the phenylalanine over 15 residues. Left in the record is the CDR3 DNA by itself, 45 bases read in frame from the first base. The germline V gene gives CDR1 as SGHRS and CDR2 as YFSETQ. To synthesize cDNA, template-switch 5'RACE was performed with a primer carrying a 10-nucleotide random unique molecular identifier so that each TCR transcript was tagged. Each sequencing run produced over 190 million TCR-beta sequences covering 15-18 subjects. The RNeasy kit was used for extraction of total RNA. Using the KAPA Real-time Library Amplification kit, TCR-beta VDJ regions were amplified with primers for the TCR constant region and the 5'RACE anchor. A first PCR added sample indexes and Illumina adaptors, and a second PCR then raised library yield. After purification with Ampure beads, the TCR product of roughly 650 bp was size-selected on a 2% E-gel SizeSelection system. Before pooling, library quality was assessed on a Bioanalyzer, concentration was determined with Qubit, and library quantification was performed with the Kapa Library Quantification kit. An Illumina HiSeq 2500 sequenced the libraries paired-end 2 x 150 bp. To increase sequence diversity, about 23-30% phiX was spiked into each library pool. The original pipeline was this. The UMI-based MiGEC pipeline processed quality-filtered reads and removed over 80% of raw TCR sequences during error correction. VDJ genes were aligned to IMGT germline references, and clonotypes were defined by unique CDR3 amino acid sequence plus V-J genes. Clonal expansion, Shannon diversity, and CDR3 relatedness (CalcPairwiseDistances, ClusterSamples) were evaluated with VDJtools, and phylogenetic trees were built with CLCbio workbench. A clone was classed as expanded if it had 8 or more unique UMIs, a cutoff based on coefficient-of-variation modelling across technical triplicates. The public reads were run again by TCRdb, first through fastp at Q25 and then through MiXCR, and only productive beta chains were kept. Records with the same CDR3 protein are collapsed into one entry carrying the most frequent genes and DNA. The V and J calls were determined by TCRdb, not by the authors. The sample has about 58,000 distinct CDR3 sequences on record, around 3.9% of them singletons. 1.5% to 2% of the sample is in the top ten clones.

Sequences were obtained from PBMCs. The rearrangement joined TRBV5-1 to TRBJ2-7, and 9 bases in between align with TRBD1. The clonotype comes from a man aged 25 to 40 with multiple sclerosis. The DNA sequence reads TGCGCCAGCAGCCCGCGGGGACAGGGTTCCTACGAGCAGTACTTC. This sequence encodes CASSPRGQGSYEQYF.